A single sample gave rise to the 31 T cell receptor beta chains below, sequenced in a study of regulatory T cells in long-lasting Graves disease. TCR beta libraries were built with iRepertoire HTBI primers and Arm-PCR of CDR3 regions. In TCRdb, the multiplex PCR reads were re-called with MiXCR into one record per CDR3 protein. The sample lists some 250,000 distinct CDR3 sequences; around 20% were seen once. As for time point: newly diagnosed GD, antithyroid drugs for less than 3 months. There was RNA extracted from PBMCs, and the TCR library was made from it. Source: peripheral blood mononuclear cells (PBMCs), taken at new diagnosis, from a patient treated with antithyroid drugs. Receptors originate from a female donor with Graves disease.

As to this clonotype: A clone one base away is much larger, so this may be a read error. The chain has TRBV10-3 and TRBJ1-1; TRBD1 aligns across 7 bases. With V trimmed by 7 bases and J by 2 bases, 4 bases remained unmatched. Germline V gives CDR1 ENHRY, CDR2 SYGVKD. The CDR3 sequence is 13 residues long. In DNA form, the CDR3 reads TGTGCCATCACAGGGGGAGTAAACACTGAAGCTTTCTTT. It specifies CAITGGVNTEAFF.

Points on this clonotype: A read error is possible here, since a much larger clone lies one base away. The rearrangement uses TRBV5-1 and TRBJ2-1; D possibly corresponds to TRBD2 (5 bases). V lost 4 bases to trimming and J lost 10 bases, with 15 bases between them. This CDR3 is built from 13 residues. From germline, CDR1 is SGHRS and CDR2 YFSETQ. This chain's CDR3 is CASSTGRGSEQFF. DNA for the CDR3: TGCGCCAGCAGCACCGGACGGGGAAGCGAGCAGTTCTTC.

This clonotype was seen a few times. This chain connects TRBV19 to TRBJ2-3; D remains unclear. The V and J ends lost 8 bases and 0 bases respectively, with 12 bases between them. CDR1 and CDR2 (germline): LNHDA, SQIVND (reference sequence). This CDR3 comprises 14 residues. CDR3 bases: TGTGCCAGTCTGGGCGGCCCTAGCACAGATACGCAGTATTTT. It codes for CASLGGPSTDTQYF.

In this sample, this clonotype turned up many times. The chain couples TRBV6-1 to TRBJ2-3; tentatively, D is TRBD2 (5 bases). Germline-derived CDR1 and CDR2 are MNHNS and SASEGT. V dropped 6 bases and J dropped 4 bases, with 14 bases sitting between them. The CDR3 length is 14 residues. The CDR3 DNA is TGTGCCAGCAGGCGAGGGTACAATCCAGATACGCAGTATTTT. It is translated as CASRRGYNPDTQYF.

In this sample, this clonotype turned up many times. The chain recombines TRBV20-1 with TRBJ1-1; 8 positions match TRBD1. The junction had 13 bases not matched to a gene; V was cut back by 6 bases and J by 4 bases. Germline-derived CDR1 and CDR2 are DFQATT and SNEGSKA (reference sequence). The CDR3 totals 15 residues. In DNA form, the CDR3 reads TGCAGTGCCGTCTCCCCGGGACAGGTTACCACTGAAGCTTTCTTT. It is translated as CSAVSPGQVTTEAFF.

This clonotype was detected many times. The chain uses TRBV5-1 and TRBJ2-2; TRBD1 agrees at 7 bases. After removal of 5 bases from V and 5 bases from J, the junction contained 6 bases not matched to a gene. The CDR3 is 14 residues long. Looked up from germline, CDR1 is SGHRS and CDR2 is YFSETQ. The CDR3 loop reads CASRDRLETGELFF. Here the CDR3 DNA reads TGCGCCAGCAGGGACAGGTTAGAGACCGGGGAGCTGTTTTTT.

This clonotype was picked up many times. The rearrangement links TRBV20-1 to TRBJ1-2, with D perhaps matching TRBD1 (5 bases). Trimming removed 3 bases at V and 2 bases at J, with 16 bases between. CDR1 is DFQATT, CDR2 SNEGSKA, per germline (reference sequence). The CDR3 loop spans 15 amino acids. Written as DNA, the CDR3 is TGCAGTGCTAGGACAGCCAGCTACGAAAACTATGGCTACACCTTC. This gives the protein CSARTASYENYGYTF.

This clonotype was observed a single time. The chain employs TRBV5-4 and TRBJ2-2; TRBD2 might be the D (6 bases). Germline V gene lookup returns CDR1 SGHNT and CDR2 YYREEE (reference sequence). Trimming pared 1 base from V and 7 bases from J, leaving 20 bases between. This CDR3 comprises 17 residues. CDR3 sequence reads: CASSLTVTTAGSGELFF. CDR3 sequence (DNA): TGTGCCAGCAGCTTGACTGTAACGACAGCGGGCAGCGGGGAGCTGTTTTTT.

This clonotype has ten or more counts. The rearrangement uses TRBV7-7 and TRBJ2-1, with TRBD2 matching 8 bases. The V gene's germline CDR1 is SSHAT and CDR2 FNYEAQ (reference sequence). After removal of 5 bases from V and 9 bases from J, the junction contained 15 bases not matched to a gene. This CDR3 is 16 amino acids long. The chain's CDR3 is CASSPRGAGVQIEQFF. Here the CDR3 DNA reads TGTGCCAGCAGCCCCCGAGGAGCGGGAGTGCAGATTGAGCAGTTCTTC.

A note on this clonotype: A far larger clone is one base from this, pointing to a likely read error. V is TRBV6-1 and J is TRBJ2-1; D might be TRBD1 (5 bases). Germline CDR1 reads MNHNS; CDR2 reads SASEGT. CDR3 length: 13 amino acids. V was trimmed by 6 bases and J by 10 bases, leaving 16 bases between them. CDR3: CASSLDRYYEQFF. The CDR3 DNA follows: TGTGCCAGCAGCTTAGACAGATACTACGAGCAGTTCTTC.

This clonotype was observed a single time. This likely traces to a read error, being one base from a far larger clone. The chain joins TRBV2 to TRBJ2-5; D assignment may be TRBD1 or TRBD2 (5 bases each). The J call may be mistaken, given a closer DNA end match to TRBJ2-1. This CDR3 contains 14 residues. Per germline, CDR1 SNHLY and CDR2 FYNNEI. The CDR3 region is CASSKAGTLNEQFF. The CDR3 region has the DNA TGTGCCAGCAGCAAGGCCGGGACCCTCAATGAGCAGTTCTTC.

The rearrangement links TRBV19 to TRBJ2-1, with 7 bases identical to TRBD2. The CDR3 loop spans 14 amino acids. Germline V gene sequence: CDR1 LNHDA, CDR2 SQIVND (reference sequence). V dropped 7 bases and J dropped 7; count of bases not matched to a gene: 10. The CDR3 protein is CASKFAGRVNEQFF. Here the CDR3 DNA reads TGTGCCAGTAAATTTGCAGGGAGGGTAAATGAGCAGTTCTTC.

This clonotype was detected a few times. The rearrangement joins TRBV27 to TRBJ2-7; D is unclear. Trimming pared 6 bases from V and 1 base from J, leaving 7 bases between. The CDR3 totals 12 residues. Germline-derived CDR1 and CDR2 are MNHEY and SMNVEV (reference sequence). The CDR3 sequence is CASRLSSYEQYF. The DNA for the CDR3 is TGTGCCAGCAGACTTTCTTCCTACGAGCAGTACTTC.

This clonotype came up many times. The V gene is TRBV19, the J gene TRBJ2-5, with D possibly matching TRBD2 (6 bases). This CDR3 spans 15 amino acids. V was cut by 10 bases and J by 2 bases, with 20 bases left in between. The germline gives CDR1 LNHDA, CDR2 SQIVND (reference sequence). Here the CDR3 reads CATARGANNQETQYF. In DNA form, the CDR3 reads TGTGCCACAGCGCGGGGCGCAAACAATCAAGAGACCCAGTACTTC.

CDR3 DNA: TGCGCCAGCAGCCCCGGTGGGATCAGCTCCTACGAGCAGTACTTC. This encodes CASSPGGISSYEQYF. The chain combines TRBV5-1 with TRBJ2-7; D uncertain. The V end lost 4 bases, the J end lost 0 bases, and 14 bases lay between the germline ends. The CDR3 totals 15 residues. CDR1 SGHRS and CDR2 YFSETQ come from the germline V gene.

This clonotype came up a few times. This chain uses TRBV4-3 with TRBJ1-1; tentative D call: TRBD1 (5 bases). The germline gives CDR1 LGHNA, CDR2 YSLEER. The V and J ends lost 0 bases and 6 bases respectively, with 11 bases between them. This CDR3 is built from 14 residues. CDR3 in amino acids: CASSQDLRDAEAFF. The CDR3, as DNA: TGCGCCAGCAGCCAAGATCTAAGGGACGCTGAAGCTTTCTTT.

This chain uses TRBV6-2 or TRBV6-3 with TRBJ1-1; D is possibly TRBD1 (5 bases). The CDR3 consists of 15 residues. The germline CDR1 and CDR2 sequences are MNHEY and SVGEGT. Trimming removed 5 bases from V and 5 bases from J, with 18 bases in between. The CDR3: CASSDRQGYGTEAFF. The CDR3 bases are TGTGCCAGCAGTGATAGGCAGGGATACGGGACTGAAGCTTTCTTT.

This clonotype was seen at least ten times. The chain couples TRBV24-1 to TRBJ2-1; 9 positions match TRBD1. There are 16 residues in the CDR3. Trimming at V came to 4 bases and at J to 7 bases, leaving 10 bases not matched to a gene. Germline CDR1 reads KGHDR; CDR2 reads SFDVKD. For the CDR3, the DNA is TGTGCCACCAGTGACCAAGACAGGGGGATTATTAATGAGCAGTTCTTC. As protein: CATSDQDRGIINEQFF.

This clonotype was observed at least ten times. The chain joins TRBV19 to TRBJ2-4; either TRBD1 or TRBD2 may supply D (5 bases each). There are 14 residues in the CDR3. CDR1 and CDR2 (germline): LNHDA, SQIVND (reference sequence). V gave up 4 bases and J gave up 9 bases, with 16 bases separating them. The CDR3 reads CASSTGTPNGIQYF. The CDR3 nucleotides are TGTGCCAGTAGTACAGGGACCCCGAACGGCATTCAGTACTTC.

Details on this clonotype: A read error is possible here, since a much larger clone lies one base away. The chain uses TRBV6-1 and TRBJ1-5; D uncertain. Per the germline V gene, CDR1 is MNHNS and CDR2 is SASEGT. The CDR3 sequence is 13 residues long. V was cut by 5 bases and J by 9 bases, with 14 bases left in between. CDR3 amino acids: CASSPGSYLPQHF. Here the CDR3 DNA reads TGTGCCAGCAGTCCCGGTTCTTATCTGCCCCAGCATTTT.

Ten or more counts support this clonotype. The V gene is TRBV20-1, the J gene TRBJ2-2; 9 nucleotides match TRBD2. CDR3 size: 14 residues. Germline CDR1 reads DFQATT; CDR2 reads SNEGSKA (reference sequence). V was clipped by 5 bases and J by 1 base; unmatched bases: 2. In nucleotides, the CDR3 is TGCAGTGCTCGGACTAGCGAGAACACCGGGGAGCTGTTTTTT. This gives the protein CSARTSENTGELFF.

This clonotype was counted a few times. The V gene is TRBV12-3 or TRBV12-4, the J gene TRBJ2-5, with a possible D match to TRBD2 (6 bases). V was clipped by 4 bases and J by 2 bases, with 20 bases between them. This CDR3 is 17 amino acids long. DNA for the CDR3: TGTGCCAGCAGTTCTGCGGAGGGTAGCGGAGAACAAGAGACCCAGTACTTC. The encoded protein is CASSSAEGSGEQETQYF.

Many counts were recorded for this clonotype. This rearrangement joins TRBV6-1 to TRBJ1-5, with unresolved D. The germline V gene has CDR1 MNHNS and CDR2 SASEGT. The CDR3 is 12 residues long. Trimming took 6 bases from V and 5 from J, leaving 8 bases between them. The CDR3 region has the DNA TGTGCCAGCAGGGAGCGGTATCAGCCCCAGCATTTT. It specifies CASRERYQPQHF.

This chain links TRBV29-1 with TRBJ2-5, with unresolved D. Germline V gives CDR1 SQVTM, CDR2 ANQGSEA. The V and J ends lost 1 base and 5 bases respectively, with 17 bases between them. The CDR3 covers 15 residues. CDR3 in DNA: TGCAGCGTTGAAGGAAATGACCCACGGCGGGAGACCCAGTACTTC. Its protein is CSVEGNDPRRETQYF.

This clonotype was seen repeatedly, ten times or more. The V and J genes are TRBV29-1 and TRBJ1-1, with TRBD1 as a possible D gene (5 bases). The CDR3 runs 14 residues. Trimming removed 6 bases at V and 4 bases at J, with 18 bases between. Germline CDR1 is SQVTM and CDR2 is ANQGSEA. CDR3 region: CSVRDGTVGTEAFF. CDR3 DNA: TGCAGCGTACGAGACGGGACGGTCGGCACTGAAGCTTTCTTT.

This clonotype has at least ten counts. The chain has TRBV20-1 and TRBJ1-5; D gene uncertain. The germline V gene encodes CDR1 DFQATT and CDR2 SNEGSKA (reference sequence). CDR3 length equals 13 residues. V was pared by 6 bases and J by 3 bases, with 12 bases between. DNA of the CDR3: TGCAGTGCGACGGACGTGAACAATCAGCCCCAGCATTTT. The encoded protein is CSATDVNNQPQHF.

This clonotype was picked up many times. CDR3 sequence (DNA): TGTGCCAGCAGCAAGGCGGCTAGCGGGGTAAGGAATGAGCAGTTCTTC. Amino acid sequence: CASSKAASGVRNEQFF. The chain is built from TRBV7-2 and TRBJ2-1, with 9 bases matching TRBD2. Losses at the gene ends were 5 bases for V and 7 bases for J; bases not matched to a gene: 12. The germline V gene encodes CDR1 SGHTA and CDR2 FQGNSA. The CDR3 contains 16 residues.

Concerning this clonotype: The conserved phenylalanine or tryptophan normally closing the CDR3 is absent here, so this likely arose from a read error. The J gene is TRBJ2-5, the V gene TRBV5-5; 9 nucleotides align to TRBD1. The V and J ends lost 4 bases and 7 bases, in that order; junction bases with no gene match: 5. Germline CDR1 reads SGHKS; CDR2 reads YYEKEE (reference sequence). The CDR3 runs 13 residues. The CDR3 DNA follows: TGTGCCAGCAGCAAGGGACAGGGAGGGACCCAGTACTCC. It encodes CASSKGQGGTQYS.

V usage is TRBV20-1 and J usage is TRBJ1-5; D is ambiguous. CDR3 length: 14 residues. The V gene's germline CDR1 is DFQATT and CDR2 SNEGSKA (reference sequence). The V gene lost 0 bases and the J gene lost 5 bases, with 11 bases spanning the gap. In DNA form, the CDR3 reads TGCAGTGCTAGAGAGGCCGGCGGGGATCAGCCCCAGCATTTT. It yields the protein CSAREAGGDQPQHF.

On this clonotype itself: With a far larger clone one base away, a read error is the likely cause. The chain couples TRBV7-2 to TRBJ2-7; 7 positions agree with TRBD2. CDR1 SGHTA and CDR2 FQGNSA come from the germline V gene. This CDR3 contains 13 residues. The DNA for the CDR3 is TGTGACTGGAGTCTGGGAGGGAAAGGCGAGCAGTACTTC. Protein: CDWSLGGKGEQYF.

Ten or more counts support this clonotype. This chain's CDR3 is CASSLGTGGPFNEQFF. CDR3 sequence (DNA): TGTGCCAGCAGCTTGGGGACGGGGGGGCCTTTCAATGAGCAGTTCTTC. This chain uses TRBV5-6 with TRBJ2-1; 8 bases agree with TRBD2. There are 16 residues in the CDR3. CDR1 is SGHDT and CDR2 is YYEEEE in the germline V gene. Trimming at V came to 0 bases and at J to 6 bases, leaving 8 bases not matched to a gene.